This T cell receptor (beta chain) stems from a study of blood T cell repertoires in COVID-19. Methods used by the authors: It was from reference gene primer amplification that nucleated cell counts were estimated. Assay: immunoSEQ multiplex PCR; the TCRdb copy retains only in-frame clones and omits some. V, J and clone size were drawn from that table, and D and trimming were deduced from the DNA. The sample yields roughly 100,000 clones, approximately 84% seen once. The V and J ends lost 6 bases and 10 bases, in that order; junction bases with no gene match: 5. There are 11 residues in the CDR3. From germline, CDR1 is DFQATT and CDR2 SNEGSKA (reference sequence).

V and J are TRBV20-1 and TRBJ2-7; the match to TRBD1 covers 11 bases. Sequencing was performed on peripheral blood. The sequence came from a man in his forties or fifties with active or convalescent COVID-19. The CDR3 DNA reads TGCAGTGCCCCGGGACAGGGGGTCCAGTACTTC. Residues: CSAPGQGVQYF.